This paragraph reports one T cell receptor beta chain. This entry is derived from a study of blood T cell repertoires in COVID-19. Assay: immunoSEQ multiplex PCR; the TCRdb copy retains only in-frame clones and omits some. Of 300,000 to 450,000 clones in the sample, around 87% were seen once. Germline V lookup: CDR1 SGHDN, CDR2 FVKESK. Trimming removed 4 bases from V and 1 base from J, with 17 bases in between. This CDR3 is built from 16 residues. The chain carries TRBV14 and TRBJ2-7, with D maybe TRBD1 (5 bases). This receptor was taken from an older woman with COVID-19, enrolled during active disease. Sequencing input: peripheral blood. The CDR3 protein is CASSPRAGLFSYEQYF. CDR3 coding DNA: TGTGCCAGCAGCCCCCGGGCAGGGCTGTTTTCCTACGAGCAGTACTTC.